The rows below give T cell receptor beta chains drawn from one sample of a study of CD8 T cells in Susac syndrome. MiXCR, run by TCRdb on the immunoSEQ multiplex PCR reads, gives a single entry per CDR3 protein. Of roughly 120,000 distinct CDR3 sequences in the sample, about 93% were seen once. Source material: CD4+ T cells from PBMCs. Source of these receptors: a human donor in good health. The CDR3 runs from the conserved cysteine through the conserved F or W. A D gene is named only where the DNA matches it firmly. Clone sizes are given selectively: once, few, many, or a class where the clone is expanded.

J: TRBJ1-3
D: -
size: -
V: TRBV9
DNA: TGTGCCAGCAGCCCACGCGGGGGGGGGTCTGGAAACACCATATATTTT
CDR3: CASSPRGGGSGNTIYF

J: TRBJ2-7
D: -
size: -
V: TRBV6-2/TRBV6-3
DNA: TGTGCCAGCAGTCGTCTTTCCTTCGGGGGCCCCTACGAGCAGTACTTC
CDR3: CASSRLSFGGPYEQYF

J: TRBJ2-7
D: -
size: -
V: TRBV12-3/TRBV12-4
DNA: TGTGCCAGCAGTTTCCGGTCTAGCGTGTTCTCCGGGCAGTACTTC
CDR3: CASSFRSSVFSGQYF

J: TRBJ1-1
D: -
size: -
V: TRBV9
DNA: TGTGCCAGCAGCGTAGATGGGAACACTGAAGCTTTCTTT
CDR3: CASSVDGNTEAFF

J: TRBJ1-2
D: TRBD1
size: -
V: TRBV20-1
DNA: TGCAGTGCCCCGACAGGGGGCCTCTATGGCTACACCTTC
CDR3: CSAPTGGLYGYTF

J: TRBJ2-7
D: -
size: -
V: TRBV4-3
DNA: TGCGCCAGCAGCCAAGATCCGGTGGCGGCGGCAGAGCAGTACTTC
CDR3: CASSQDPVAAAEQYF

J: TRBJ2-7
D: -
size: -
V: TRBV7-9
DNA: TGTGCCAGCAGCCCCCAGGTAGGGGAGCAGTACTTC
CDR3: CASSPQVGEQYF

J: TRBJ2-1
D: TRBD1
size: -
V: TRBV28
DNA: TGTGCCAGCAGCAGCGGTGCTACCGGGACAGGGGGCGAGTTGTTCTACAATGAGCAGTTCTTC
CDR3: CASSSGATGTGGELFYNEQFF

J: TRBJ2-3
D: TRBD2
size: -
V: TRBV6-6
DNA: TGTGCCAGCAGTTGGGGGGTAGCGGGAGACTCAGATACGCAGTATTTT
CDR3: CASSWGVAGDSDTQYF

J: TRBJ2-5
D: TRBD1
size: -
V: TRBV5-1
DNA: TGCGCCAGCAACTTACAGGGGTCTTTGGAGACCCAGTACTTC
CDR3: CASNLQGSLETQYF

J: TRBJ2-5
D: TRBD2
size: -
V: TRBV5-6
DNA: TGTGCCAGCAGCCTGCTTACTAGCGGGAGTTTCCAAGAGACCCAGTACTTC
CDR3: CASSLLTSGSFQETQYF

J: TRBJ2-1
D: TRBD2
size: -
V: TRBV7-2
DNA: TGTGCCAGCAGTTCGACTAGCGGGACATACAATGAGCAGTTCTTC
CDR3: CASSSTSGTYNEQFF

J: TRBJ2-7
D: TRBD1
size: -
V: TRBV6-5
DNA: TGTGCCAGCAGTTACGCGGGACAGGCTGCCGACGAGCAGTACTTC
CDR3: CASSYAGQAADEQYF

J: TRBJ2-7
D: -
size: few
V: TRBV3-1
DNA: TGTGCCAGCAGCCTACAGGCCTACGAGCAGTACTTC
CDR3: CASSLQAYEQYF

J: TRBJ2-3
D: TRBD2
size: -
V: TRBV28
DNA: TGTGCCAGCAGTTCTATTCCGGGACTAGCGGGAGAGGGCACAGATACGCAGTATTTT
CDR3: CASSSIPGLAGEGTDTQYF